What follows are 13 T cell receptor beta chains derived from one specimen sequenced in a study of shared clonotypes between healthy human individuals. Assay: immunoSEQ multiplex PCR; the TCRdb copy retains only in-frame clones and omits some. Among approximately 500,000 clones listed, about three quarters were seen once. The sequenced sample was PBMCs. The receptors derive from a woman aged 40 to 50 in good health. Some clones in this sample may be carry-over from other donors' samples.

The chain links TRBV28 to TRBJ1-4; D may be TRBD1 (6 bases). Germline assignment: CDR1 MDHEN and CDR2 SYDVKM. The V and J ends lost 1 base and 8 bases respectively, with 20 bases between them. CDR3 length: 17 amino acids. The CDR3 reads CASSLFAGDHAGEKLFF. The CDR3 DNA sequence: TGTGCCAGCAGTTTATTTGCAGGGGACCACGCGGGGGAAAAACTGTTTTTT.

As regards this clone: This may be a read error, as it is one base from a much larger clone. For the CDR3, the DNA is TGTGCCAGCAGGGTTAGCACAGATACGCAGTATTTT. It specifies CASRVSTDTQYF. The rearrangement links TRBV6-6 to TRBJ2-3; no reliable D call. The length of the CDR3 is 12 residues. Germline V gives CDR1 MNHNY, CDR2 SVGAGI (reference sequence). Trimming took off 6 bases at V and 0 bases at J, with 4 bases between the two ends.

This clone was seen more than once but under ten times. The V gene is TRBV30, the J gene TRBJ2-6; D is possibly TRBD1 (5 bases). The germline V gene has CDR1 GTSNPN and CDR2 SVGIG (reference sequence). The V end lost 5 bases, the J end lost 0 bases, and 11 bases lay between the germline ends. The CDR3 consists of 15 residues. The CDR3 here is CAWGTDSSGANVLTF. DNA of the CDR3: TGTGCCTGGGGTACCGACAGCTCTGGGGCCAACGTCCTGACTTTC.

J is TRBJ2-1 and V is TRBV9; 7 bases fit TRBD2. This CDR3 spans 18 amino acids. V gave up 3 bases and J gave up 4 bases; unmatched junction bases: 16. Germline assignment: CDR1 SGDLS and CDR2 YYNGEE. The CDR3 DNA sequence: TGTGCCAGCAGCGGTGCTAGCGTTGTGGGGAGGGATTACAATGAGCAGTTCTTC. Residues: CASSGASVVGRDYNEQFF.

Note on this clone: A read error may produce the germline difference seen at one junction end. The J gene is TRBJ2-7, the V gene TRBV5-8; the D gene is possibly TRBD1 (6 bases). CDR1 and CDR2 (germline): SGHTS, YDEGEE. CDR3 length: 10 residues. The CDR3 region is CASSLGTAFF. The CDR3 coding sequence is TGTGCCAGCAGCTTGGGGACAGCATTCTTC.

The chain couples TRBV28 to TRBJ2-7; D ambiguous. Germline CDR1 MDHEN, CDR2 SYDVKM. Trimming removed 5 bases at V and 0 bases at J, with 14 bases between. The CDR3 is made up of 15 amino acids. CDR3 in DNA: TGTGCCAGCAGTCGTCTCAGAGAAAGCTCCTACGAGCAGTACTTC. This sequence encodes CASSRLRESSYEQYF.

This clone was picked up one time. The chain is built from TRBV19 and TRBJ2-2; D unclear. This CDR3 comprises 13 residues. V was pared by 2 bases and J by 9 bases, with 10 bases between. Germline V lookup: CDR1 LNHDA, CDR2 SQIVND (reference sequence). This chain's CDR3 is CASSIRSFRELFF. The CDR3 DNA is TGTGCCAGTAGTATACGTAGTTTCCGGGAGCTGTTTTTT.

CDR3 amino acids: CASSQAWASGGTVAYEQYF. CDR3 DNA sequence: TGCGCCAGCAGCCAAGCTTGGGCTAGCGGGGGGACAGTAGCCTACGAGCAGTACTTC. The chain employs TRBV4-3 and TRBJ2-7, with 11 positions matching TRBD2. This CDR3 is built from 19 residues. Germline assignment: CDR1 LGHNA and CDR2 YSLEER. After removal of 1 base from V and 2 bases from J, the junction contained 13 bases not matched to a gene.

This clone was seen just once. The CDR3 is CASSVASVNEKLFF. The CDR3 DNA follows: TGTGCCAGCAGCGTAGCCTCCGTTAATGAAAAACTGTTTTTT. The genes are TRBV9 and TRBJ1-4; D is uncertain. This CDR3 is 14 amino acids long. V gave up 0 bases and J gave up 4 bases, with 7 bases separating them. Germline CDR1 is SGDLS and CDR2 is YYNGEE.

DNA of the CDR3: TGCGCCAGCAGTGGGCAGGGGTCTAGCACAGATACGCAGTATTTT. Translation: CASSGQGSSTDTQYF. This chain links TRBV10-1 with TRBJ2-3, with D perhaps matching TRBD1 (6 bases). CDR3 length equals 15 residues. Germline CDR1 reads WNHNN; CDR2 reads SYGVQD (reference sequence). V was pared by 4 bases and J by 0 bases, with 11 bases between.

The chain carries TRBV7-8 and TRBJ1-1; possibly TRBD1 for D (5 bases). From germline, CDR1 is SGHVS and CDR2 FQNEAQ. This CDR3 is 14 amino acids long. V dropped 8 bases and J dropped 0 bases, with 13 bases sitting between them. CDR3 protein: CASLGGNLNTEAFF. The CDR3, as DNA: TGTGCCAGCCTGGGGGGAAATCTGAACACTGAAGCTTTCTTT.

V and J are TRBV6-1 and TRBJ2-7; 7 bases fit TRBD2. The CDR3 extends over 13 amino acids. Germline trimming cut 8 bases from V and 1 base from J; bases unmatched to any gene: 5. Germline V gene sequence: CDR1 MNHNS, CDR2 SASEGT. CDR3 sequence: CASRGGGSYEQYF. CDR3 in DNA: TGTGCCAGCCGTGGCGGGGGATCCTACGAGCAGTACTTC.

This chain links TRBV18 with TRBJ2-2; weak D call: TRBD2 (5 bases). The CDR3 consists of 14 residues. Germline loops: CDR1 KGHSH, CDR2 LQKENI. V shed 7 bases and J shed 3 bases, with 12 bases lying between them. The CDR3 is CASFGLAYTGELFF. The CDR3 coding sequence is TGTGCCAGCTTCGGCCTAGCATACACCGGGGAGCTGTTTTTT.